What follows are 10 T cell receptor beta chains derived from one specimen sequenced in a study of blood T cell repertoires in COVID-19. Here immunoSEQ multiplex PCR was the method, and the copy in TCRdb shows in-frame clones only, minus some. The table shows 250,000 to 350,000 clones, with approximately 84% occurring only once. The sample was peripheral blood. These receptors came from a human donor with COVID-19, enrolled during active disease. The donor label of this sample is uncertain.

The chain combines TRBV6-5 with TRBJ2-1; D call uncertain. The V and J ends lost 8 bases and 9 bases respectively, with 11 bases between them. The CDR3 covers 11 residues. Per the germline V gene, CDR1 is MNHEY and CDR2 is SVGAGI. For the CDR3, the DNA is TGTGCCAGCCGCGGTTTGGTTGAGCAGTTCTTC. It yields the protein CASRGLVEQFF.

The chain uses TRBV6-6 and TRBJ2-7; 8 nucleotides match TRBD2. The trim removed 7 bases at V and 1 base at J, leaving 9 bases unmatched. The CDR3 spans 15 residues. The germline V gene has CDR1 MNHNY and CDR2 SVGAGI (reference sequence). In DNA, the CDR3 is TGTGCCAGCACCCCCGCGCGGGGGGATTCCTACGAGCAGTACTTC. Amino acid sequence: CASTPARGDSYEQYF.

The chain recombines TRBV11-2 with TRBJ1-4; TRBD1 aligns across 7 bases. V trimming: 5 bases; J trimming: 0 bases; junction bases outside the gene matches: 3. Per the germline V gene, CDR1 is SGHAT and CDR2 is FQNNGV. This CDR3 comprises 15 residues. The DNA for the CDR3 is TGTGCCAGCAGCCGACAGGGTGCAACTAATGAAAAACTGTTTTTT. Amino acid sequence: CASSRQGATNEKLFF.

The chain carries TRBV4-3 and TRBJ2-2; D remains ambiguous. This CDR3 is built from 13 residues. Trimming stripped 0 bases from V and 8 bases from J, with 7 bases between. In germline, CDR1 is LGHNA, CDR2 YSLEER. DNA for the CDR3: TGCGCCAGCAGCCAAGATACTATGGGGGAGCTGTTTTTT. Translation: CASSQDTMGELFF.

The V call is TRBV10-3, the J call TRBJ2-1; D is unclear. Looked up from germline, CDR1 is ENHRY and CDR2 is SYGVKD. Trimming left V 11 bases short and J 15 bases short, with 17 bases between. The CDR3 contains 10 residues. CDR3 sequence: CASGDLKVFF. The CDR3 DNA is TGTGCCTCCGGAGACCTAAAGGTGTTCTTC.

The rearrangement links TRBV30 to TRBJ1-1; possible D gene TRBD1, 5 bases. The germline V gene has CDR1 GTSNPN and CDR2 SVGIG (reference sequence). This CDR3 has 13 residues. Trimming left V 0 bases short and J 3 bases short, with 8 bases between. CDR3 coding DNA: TGTGCCTGGAGTGTCCGGGGGGACACTGAAGCTTTCTTT. It codes for CAWSVRGDTEAFF.

The chain uses TRBV9 and TRBJ2-5, with D possibly being TRBD2 (5 bases). CDR3 size: 14 residues. V lost 2 bases to trimming and J lost 5 bases, with 13 bases between them. From germline, CDR1 is SGDLS and CDR2 YYNGEE. In nucleotides, the CDR3 is TGTGCCAGCAGCGTGCGCGGAGGAAGGGAGACCCAGTACTTC. As protein: CASSVRGGRETQYF.

In its sample, this clone was seen once. This sequence joins TRBV7-2 and TRBJ2-3; TRBD2 agrees at 10 bases. This CDR3 has 16 amino acids. Germline V gene sequence: CDR1 SGHTA, CDR2 FQGNSA. Unmatched junction bases numbered 6, after V lost 5 bases and J lost 1 base. The CDR3 DNA is TGTGCCAGCAGCCCGAGGACTAGCGGAGGCACAGATACGCAGTATTTT. Translation gives CASSPRTSGGTDTQYF.

The chain is built from TRBV11-1 and TRBJ2-7; 11 nucleotides agree with TRBD2. Germline CDR1 is SGHAT and CDR2 is FQDESV (reference sequence). Germline trimming cut 0 bases from V and 3 bases from J; bases unmatched to any gene: 4. The CDR3 sequence is 16 residues long. DNA of the CDR3: TGTGCCAGCAGCTTAGCCGGGACTAGCGGATACTACGAGCAGTACTTC. This codes for CASSLAGTSGYYEQYF.

The rearrangement links TRBV20-1 to TRBJ2-2, with D maybe TRBD2 (5 bases). The V gene's germline CDR1 is DFQATT and CDR2 SNEGSKA (reference sequence). The CDR3 length is 14 residues. The germline V and J ends were trimmed by 3 bases and 2 bases, with 10 bases remaining between them. CDR3 nucleotides: TGCAGTGCTAGTTCACTAGGAAACACCGGGGAGCTGTTTTTT. Translation gives CSASSLGNTGELFF.